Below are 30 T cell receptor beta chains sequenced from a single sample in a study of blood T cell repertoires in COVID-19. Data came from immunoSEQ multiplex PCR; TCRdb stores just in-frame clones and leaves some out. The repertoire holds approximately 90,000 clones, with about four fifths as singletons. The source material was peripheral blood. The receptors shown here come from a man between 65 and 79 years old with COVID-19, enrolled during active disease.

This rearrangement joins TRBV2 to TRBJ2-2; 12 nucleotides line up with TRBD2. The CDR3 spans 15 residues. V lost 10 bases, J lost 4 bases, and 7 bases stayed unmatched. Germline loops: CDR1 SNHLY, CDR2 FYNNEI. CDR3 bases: TGTGCCACCCCCAGACTAGCGGGAGCCACCGGGGAGCTGTTTTTT. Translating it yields CATPRLAGATGELFF.

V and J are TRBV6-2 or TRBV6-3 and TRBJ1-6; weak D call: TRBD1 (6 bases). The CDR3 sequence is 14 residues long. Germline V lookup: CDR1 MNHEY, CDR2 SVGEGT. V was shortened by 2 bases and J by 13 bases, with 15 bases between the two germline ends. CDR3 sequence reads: CASSYTRGPWPLHF. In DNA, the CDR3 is TGTGCCAGCAGTTACACGCGGGGGCCCTGGCCCCTCCACTTT.

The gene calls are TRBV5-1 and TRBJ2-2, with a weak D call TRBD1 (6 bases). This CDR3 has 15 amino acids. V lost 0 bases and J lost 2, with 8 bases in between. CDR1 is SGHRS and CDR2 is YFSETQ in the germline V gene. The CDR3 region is CASSLVQGNTGELFF. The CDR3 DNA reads TGCGCCAGCAGCTTGGTACAGGGTAACACCGGGGAGCTGTTTTTT.

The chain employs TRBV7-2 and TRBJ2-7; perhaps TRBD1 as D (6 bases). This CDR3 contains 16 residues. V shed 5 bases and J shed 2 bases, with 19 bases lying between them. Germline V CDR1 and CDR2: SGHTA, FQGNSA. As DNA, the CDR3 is TGTGCCAGCAGCCCTGGACAGCCGTTAAATCCCTACGAGCAGTACTTC. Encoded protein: CASSPGQPLNPYEQYF.

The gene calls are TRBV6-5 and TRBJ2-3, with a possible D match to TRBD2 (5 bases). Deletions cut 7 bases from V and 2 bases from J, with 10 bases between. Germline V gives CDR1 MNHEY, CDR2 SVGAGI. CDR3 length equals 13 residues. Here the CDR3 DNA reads TGTGCCAGCAATCGACTACCCACAGATACGCAGTATTTT. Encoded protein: CASNRLPTDTQYF.

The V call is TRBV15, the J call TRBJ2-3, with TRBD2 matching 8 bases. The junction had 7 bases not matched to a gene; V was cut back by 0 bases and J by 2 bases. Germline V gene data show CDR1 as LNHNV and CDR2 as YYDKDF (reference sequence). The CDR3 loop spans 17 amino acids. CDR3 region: CATSRDPAGGVTDTQYF. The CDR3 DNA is TGTGCCACCAGCAGAGATCCGGCGGGGGGTGTCACAGATACGCAGTATTTT.

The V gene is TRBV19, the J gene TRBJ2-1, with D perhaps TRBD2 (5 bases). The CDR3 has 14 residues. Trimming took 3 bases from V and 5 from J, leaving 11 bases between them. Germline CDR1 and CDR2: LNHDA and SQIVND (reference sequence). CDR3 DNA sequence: TGTGCCAGTAGTATCGTTCTAGCAAACAATGAGCAGTTCTTC. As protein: CASSIVLANNEQFF.

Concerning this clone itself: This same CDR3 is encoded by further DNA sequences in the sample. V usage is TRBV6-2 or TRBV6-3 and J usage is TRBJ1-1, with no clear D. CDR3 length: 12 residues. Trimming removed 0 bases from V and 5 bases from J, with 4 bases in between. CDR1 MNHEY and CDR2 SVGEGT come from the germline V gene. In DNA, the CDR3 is TGTGCCAGCAGTTACTCGTATACTGAAGCTTTCTTT. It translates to CASSYSYTEAFF.

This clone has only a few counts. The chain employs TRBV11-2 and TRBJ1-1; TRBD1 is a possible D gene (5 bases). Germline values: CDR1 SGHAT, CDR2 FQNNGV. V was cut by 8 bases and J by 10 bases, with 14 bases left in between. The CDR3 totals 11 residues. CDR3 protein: CASGQTVGAFF. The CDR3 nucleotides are TGTGCCAGCGGGCAGACAGTGGGAGCTTTCTTT.

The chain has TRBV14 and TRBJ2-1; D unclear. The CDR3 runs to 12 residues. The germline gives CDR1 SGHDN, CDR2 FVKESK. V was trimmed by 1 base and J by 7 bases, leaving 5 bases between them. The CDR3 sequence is CASSQGLNEQFF. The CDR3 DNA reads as TGTGCCAGCAGCCAAGGACTGAATGAGCAGTTCTTC.

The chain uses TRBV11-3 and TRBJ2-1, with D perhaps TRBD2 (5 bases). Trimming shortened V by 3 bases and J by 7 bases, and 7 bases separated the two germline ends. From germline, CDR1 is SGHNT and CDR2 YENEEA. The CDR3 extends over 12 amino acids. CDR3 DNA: TGTGCCAGCAGCTTCAGAGGGAATGAGCAGTTCTTC. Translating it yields CASSFRGNEQFF.

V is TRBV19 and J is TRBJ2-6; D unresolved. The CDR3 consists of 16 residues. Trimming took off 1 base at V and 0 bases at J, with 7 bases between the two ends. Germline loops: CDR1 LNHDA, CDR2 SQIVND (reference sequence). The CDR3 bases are TGTGCCAGTAGTATAGCTCGGAGCTCTGGGGCCAACGTCCTGACTTTC. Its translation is CASSIARSSGANVLTF.

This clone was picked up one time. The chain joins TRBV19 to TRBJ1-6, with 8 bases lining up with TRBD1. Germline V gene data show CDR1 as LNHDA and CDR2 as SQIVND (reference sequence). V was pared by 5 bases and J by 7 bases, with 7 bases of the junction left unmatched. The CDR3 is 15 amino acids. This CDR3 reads CASSAGQGGNSPLHF. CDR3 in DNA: TGTGCCAGTAGTGCCGGACAGGGTGGAAATTCACCCCTCCACTTT.

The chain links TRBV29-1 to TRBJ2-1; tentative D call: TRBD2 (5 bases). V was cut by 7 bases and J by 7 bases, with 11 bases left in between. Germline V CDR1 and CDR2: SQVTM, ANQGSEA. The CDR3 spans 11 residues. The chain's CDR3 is CSGLAWNEQFF. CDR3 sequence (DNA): TGCAGCGGCCTAGCTTGGAATGAGCAGTTCTTC.

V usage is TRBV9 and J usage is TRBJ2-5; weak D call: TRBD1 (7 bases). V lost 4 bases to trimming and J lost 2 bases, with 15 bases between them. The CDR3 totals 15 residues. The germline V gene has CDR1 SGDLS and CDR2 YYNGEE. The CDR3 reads CASSPRGTEQETQYF. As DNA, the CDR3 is TGTGCCAGCAGCCCCCGGGGGACAGAACAAGAGACCCAGTACTTC. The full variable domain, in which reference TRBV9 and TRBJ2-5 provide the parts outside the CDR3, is DSGVTQTPKHLITATGQRVTLRCSPRSGDLSVYWYQQSLDQGLQFLIQYYNGEERAKGNILERFSAQQFPDLHSELNLSSLELGDSALYFCASSPRGTEQETQYFGPGTRLLVL.

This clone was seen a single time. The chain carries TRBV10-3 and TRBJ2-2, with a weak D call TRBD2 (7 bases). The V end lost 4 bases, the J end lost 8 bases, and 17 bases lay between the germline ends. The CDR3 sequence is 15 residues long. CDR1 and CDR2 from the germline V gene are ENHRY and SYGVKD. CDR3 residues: CAISAGGGYEGELFF. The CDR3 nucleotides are TGTGCCATCAGTGCGGGCGGGGGCTACGAGGGGGAGCTGTTTTTT.

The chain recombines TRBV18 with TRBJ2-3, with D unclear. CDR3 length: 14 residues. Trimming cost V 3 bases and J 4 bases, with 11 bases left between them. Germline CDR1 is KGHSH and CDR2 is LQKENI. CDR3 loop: CASSPDLSADTQYF. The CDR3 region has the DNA TGTGCCAGCTCACCCGACTTATCCGCAGATACGCAGTATTTT.

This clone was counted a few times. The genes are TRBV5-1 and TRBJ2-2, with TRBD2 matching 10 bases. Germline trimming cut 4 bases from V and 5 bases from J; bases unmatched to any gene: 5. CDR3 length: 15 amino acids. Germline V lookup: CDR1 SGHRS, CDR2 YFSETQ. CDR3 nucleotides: TGCGCCAGCAGCGGGCTAGCGGGGGCGACCGGGGAGCTGTTTTTT. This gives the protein CASSGLAGATGELFF.

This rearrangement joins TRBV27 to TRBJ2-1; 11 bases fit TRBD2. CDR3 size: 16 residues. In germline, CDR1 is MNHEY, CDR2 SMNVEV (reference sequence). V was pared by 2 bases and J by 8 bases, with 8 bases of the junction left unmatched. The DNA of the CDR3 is TGTGCCAGCAGTTTACAACTAGCGGGAGTCGGGTATGAGCAGTTCTTC. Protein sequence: CASSLQLAGVGYEQFF.

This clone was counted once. The CDR3 coding sequence is TGTGCCAGCAGCCCAAGCGGCGGGGAGAGCTCCTACGAGCAGTACTTC. It codes for CASSPSGGESSYEQYF. The chain employs TRBV5-5 and TRBJ2-7; perhaps TRBD2 as D (6 bases). CDR1 is SGHKS and CDR2 is YYEKEE in the germline V gene (reference sequence). This CDR3 has 16 amino acids. Trimming took 4 bases from V and 0 from J, leaving 17 bases between them.

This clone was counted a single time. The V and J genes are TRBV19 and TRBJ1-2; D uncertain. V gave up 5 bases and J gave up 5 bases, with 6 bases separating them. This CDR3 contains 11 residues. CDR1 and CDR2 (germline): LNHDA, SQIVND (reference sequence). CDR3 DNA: TGTGCCAGTAGTTCACAGTATGGCTACACCTTC. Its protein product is CASSSQYGYTF.

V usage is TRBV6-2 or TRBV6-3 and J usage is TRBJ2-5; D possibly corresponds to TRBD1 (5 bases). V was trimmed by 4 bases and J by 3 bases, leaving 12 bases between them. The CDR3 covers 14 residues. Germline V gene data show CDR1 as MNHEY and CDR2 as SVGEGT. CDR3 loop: CASSFQGYKETQYF. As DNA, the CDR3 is TGTGCCAGCAGTTTCCAGGGTTACAAAGAGACCCAGTACTTC.

CDR3 loop: CASSSPAGGKDTQYF. The DNA of the CDR3 is TGTGCCAGCAGCTCACCAGCGGGGGGGAAAGATACGCAGTATTTT. This chain joins TRBV7-2 and TRBJ2-3, with 10 bases lining up with TRBD2. Germline loops: CDR1 SGHTA, CDR2 FQGNSA. The J segment lost 5 bases and the V segment lost 4 bases, leaving 6 bases of the junction unmatched. The CDR3 covers 15 residues.

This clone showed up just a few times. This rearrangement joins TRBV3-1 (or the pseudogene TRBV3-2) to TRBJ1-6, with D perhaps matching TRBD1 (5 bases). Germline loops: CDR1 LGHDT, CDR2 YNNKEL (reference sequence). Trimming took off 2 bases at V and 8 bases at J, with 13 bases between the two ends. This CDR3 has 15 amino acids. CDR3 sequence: CASSQSWSGDSPLHF. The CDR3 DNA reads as TGTGCCAGCAGCCAAAGCTGGTCGGGGGATTCACCCCTCCACTTT.

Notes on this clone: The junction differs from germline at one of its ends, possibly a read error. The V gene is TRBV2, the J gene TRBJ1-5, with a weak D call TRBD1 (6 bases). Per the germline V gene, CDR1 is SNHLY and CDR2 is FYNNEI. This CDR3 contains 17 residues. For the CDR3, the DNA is TGTGCCAGCAGTAAAGCGTACATCGGGGGGGGCGGTCAGCCCCAGCATTTT. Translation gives CASSKAYIGGGGQPQHF.

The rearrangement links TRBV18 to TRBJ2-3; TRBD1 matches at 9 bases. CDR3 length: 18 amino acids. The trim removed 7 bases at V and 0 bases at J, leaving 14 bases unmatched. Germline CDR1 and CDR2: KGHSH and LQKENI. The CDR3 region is CASYPGQGFGSSTDTQYF. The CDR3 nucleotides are TGTGCCAGCTACCCCGGACAGGGGTTCGGCTCTAGCACAGATACGCAGTATTTT. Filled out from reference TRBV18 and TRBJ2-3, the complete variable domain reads NAGVMQNPRHLVRRRGQEARLRCSPMKGHSHVYWYRQLPEEGLKFMVYLQKENIIDESGMPKERFSAEFPKEGPSILRIQQVVRGDSAAYFCASYPGQGFGSSTDTQYFGPGTRLTVL.

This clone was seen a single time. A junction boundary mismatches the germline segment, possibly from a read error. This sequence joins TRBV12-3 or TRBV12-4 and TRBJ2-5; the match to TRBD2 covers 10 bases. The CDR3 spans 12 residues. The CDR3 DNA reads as TGTGCCAGCAGTGCTAGCGGGAGTGTCCTGGACTTC. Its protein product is CASSASGSVLDF.

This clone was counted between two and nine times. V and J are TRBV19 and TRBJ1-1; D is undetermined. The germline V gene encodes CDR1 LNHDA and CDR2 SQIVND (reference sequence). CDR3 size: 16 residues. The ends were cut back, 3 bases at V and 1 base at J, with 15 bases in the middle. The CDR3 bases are TGTGCCAGTAGTATTTCTGAGGGCGGGAGGAACACTGAAGCTTTCTTT. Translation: CASSISEGGRNTEAFF. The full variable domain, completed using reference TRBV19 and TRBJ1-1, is DGGITQSPKYLFRKEGQNVTLSCEQNLNHDAMYWYRQDPGQGLRLIYYSQIVNDFQKGDIAEGYSVSREKKESFPLTVTSAQKNPTAFYLCASSISEGGRNTEAFFGQGTRLTVV.

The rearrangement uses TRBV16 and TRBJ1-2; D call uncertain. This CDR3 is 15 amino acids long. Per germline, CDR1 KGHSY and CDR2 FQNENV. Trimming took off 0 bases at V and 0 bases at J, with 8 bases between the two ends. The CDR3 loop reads CASSQSAAANYGYTF. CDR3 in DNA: TGTGCCAGCAGCCAATCGGCAGCGGCTAACTATGGCTACACCTTC.

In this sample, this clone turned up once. The CDR3 DNA follows: TGTGCCAGCAGTTCCCGGGACAATCAGCCCCAGCATTTT. Translation gives CASSSRDNQPQHF. The chain is built from TRBV6-5 and TRBJ1-5; unclear D gene. V lost 4 bases and J lost 3, with 7 bases in between. There are 13 residues in the CDR3. Per the germline V gene, CDR1 is MNHEY and CDR2 is SVGAGI.